The subject of this entry is one T cell receptor beta chain. Its antigen is unidentified. TCRdb reanalyzed the PCR reads with MiXCR. The sample has tens of thousands of clones, about 12% seen once. Each patient went into thyroid surgery without having received any treatment. These data originate in a study of metastatic and nonmetastatic thyroid tumors. Study-wide findings and caveats: Across blood and tumor, TCR beta diversity in malignant thyroid tumors was reportedly significantly higher than in benign nodules.

The length of the CDR3 is 13 residues. Germline V gene lookup returns CDR1 SGHRS and CDR2 YFSETQ. Trimming shortened V by 10 bases and J by 4 bases, and 15 bases separated the two germline ends. This chain links TRBV5-1 with TRBJ2-1; D gene ambiguous. The sequenced sample consisted of blood. This TCR derives from a female donor with papillary thyroid cancer or a benign thyroid nodule (not recorded which). Some clones in this sample may be carry-over from other donors' samples. The CDR3 loop is CACILGRYNEQFF. The CDR3 nucleotides are TGCGCCTGCATCCTCGGACGGTACAATGAGCAGTTCTTC.